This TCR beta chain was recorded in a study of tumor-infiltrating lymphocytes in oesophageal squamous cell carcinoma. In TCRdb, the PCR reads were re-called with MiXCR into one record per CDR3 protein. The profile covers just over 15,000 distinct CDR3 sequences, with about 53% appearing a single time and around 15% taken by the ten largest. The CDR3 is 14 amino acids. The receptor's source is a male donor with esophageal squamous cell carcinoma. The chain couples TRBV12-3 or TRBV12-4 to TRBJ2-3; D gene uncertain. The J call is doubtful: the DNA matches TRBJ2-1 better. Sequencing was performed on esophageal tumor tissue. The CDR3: CASSTSGYYNEQFF. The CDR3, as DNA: TGTGCCAGCAGTACGTCCGGGTACTACAATGAGCAGTTCTTC.